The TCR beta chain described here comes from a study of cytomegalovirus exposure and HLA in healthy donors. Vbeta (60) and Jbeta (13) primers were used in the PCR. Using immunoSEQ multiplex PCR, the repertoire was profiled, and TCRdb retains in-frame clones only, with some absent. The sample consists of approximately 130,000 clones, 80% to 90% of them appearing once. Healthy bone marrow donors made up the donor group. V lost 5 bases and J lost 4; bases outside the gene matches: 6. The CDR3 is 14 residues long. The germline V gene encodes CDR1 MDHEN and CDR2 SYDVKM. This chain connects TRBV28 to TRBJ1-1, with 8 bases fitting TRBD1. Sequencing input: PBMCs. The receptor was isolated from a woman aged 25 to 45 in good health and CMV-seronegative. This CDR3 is CASSRGQGGTEAFF. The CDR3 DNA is TGTGCCAGCAGTCGAGGACAGGGTGGCACTGAAGCTTTCTTT.